Listed below are T cell receptor beta chains from one sample, sequenced in a study of cytomegalovirus exposure and HLA in healthy donors. Repertoires were generated with immunoSEQ multiplex PCR, while TCRdb's copy carries only in-frame clones and drops some. The top ten clones hold roughly 30% of a sample with some 78,000 clones, roughly 80% of them seen once. The specimen was PBMCs. Receptors originate from a man over 45 in good health and CMV-seropositive. Both conserved end residues are part of each CDR3. D genes are given only for firm matches. A row's size may be missing; if present it is once, few, many or a size class.

J gene,clone size,V gene,CDR3 length,D gene,CDR3 protein,CDR3 DNA
TRBJ2-3,NA,TRBV27,16,TRBD1,CASSLLETGDRDTQYF,TGTGCCAGCAGTTTATTAGAGACAGGGGATCGTGATACGCAGTATTTT
TRBJ2-2,NA,TRBV6-1,15,TRBD2,CASSFSGSITGELFF,TGTGCCAGCAGTTTTAGCGGGAGTATCACCGGGGAGCTGTTTTTT
TRBJ1-5,NA,TRBV6-5,12,NA,CASRGGNQPQHF,TGTGCCAGCAGGGGAGGTAATCAGCCCCAGCATTTT
TRBJ1-2,NA,TRBV7-2,14,NA,CASSLFDGLEGYTF,TGTGCCAGCAGCTTATTTGACGGGTTGGAAGGCTACACCTTC
TRBJ2-1,NA,TRBV4-1,16,NA,CASSQVPSSSYNEQFF,TGCGCCAGCAGCCAAGTGCCTAGCAGCTCCTACAATGAGCAGTTCTTC
TRBJ2-5,NA,TRBV11-2,13,NA,CASSLERRETQYF,TGTGCCAGCAGCTTAGAGCGGAGAGAGACCCAGTACTTC
TRBJ2-2,few,TRBV19,13,NA,CASSIGRIGELFF,TGTGCCAGTAGTATAGGGAGGATCGGGGAGCTGTTTTTT
TRBJ1-2,NA,TRBV28,14,NA,CASRRDVEDGGYTF,TGTGCCAGCAGGCGTGATGTCGAGGATGGTGGCTACACCTTC
TRBJ2-1,NA,TRBV5-1,14,NA,CASSFKTSSREQFF,TGCGCCAGCAGCTTTAAAACTTCTAGCCGGGAGCAGTTCTTC
TRBJ2-1,NA,TRBV12-5,14,TRBD2,CASGNGDYYNEQFF,TGTGCTAGTGGCAACGGGGACTACTACAATGAGCAGTTCTTC
TRBJ2-3,NA,TRBV6-1,16,TRBD1,CASSEGGTGGTDTQYF,TGTGCCAGCAGTGAAGGGGGGACAGGGGGCACAGATACGCAGTATTTT
TRBJ1-1,NA,TRBV27,17,NA,CASSPPGGSYLNTEAFF,TGTGCCAGCAGCCCCCCCGGGGGGAGCTACTTGAACACTGAAGCTTTCTTT
TRBJ2-2,NA,TRBV7-9,12,NA,CSSRSGSGELFF,TGTTCCAGCAGGTCGGGATCCGGGGAGCTGTTTTTT
TRBJ2-2,NA,TRBV7-9,15,TRBD1,CASSPGQGYPGELFF,TGTGCCAGCAGCCCGGGACAGGGGTACCCCGGGGAGCTGTTTTTT
TRBJ2-3,NA,TRBV15,13,TRBD2,CATSRDYVAGHDF,TGTGCCACCAGCAGAGATTACGTAGCGGGACACGATTTT
TRBJ1-4,NA,TRBV7-9,16,NA,CSSSPPGASDNEKLFF,TGTTCCAGCAGCCCCCCCGGAGCAAGCGATAATGAAAAACTGTTTTTT
TRBJ2-3,NA,TRBV10-3,15,NA,CAIRDPGGSSDTQYF,TGTGCCATCAGAGACCCCGGGGGTAGCTCAGATACGCAGTATTTT
TRBJ1-2,NA,TRBV4-1,15,NA,CASSQVLGGNYGYTF,TGCGCCAGCAGCCAAGTTCTCGGGGGAAACTATGGCTACACCTTC
TRBJ1-1,NA,TRBV27,13,NA,CASSLRGNTEAFF,TGTGCCAGCAGTTTACGGGGGAACACTGAAGCTTTCTTT
TRBJ1-2,NA,TRBV20-1,11,TRBD1,CSATGGAGYTF,TGCAGTGCAACAGGGGGCGCGGGCTACACCTTC
TRBJ2-7,NA,TRBV6-5,13,NA,CASRDLSRDEQYF,TGTGCCAGCCGGGACTTAAGTCGCGACGAGCAGTACTTC
TRBJ1-2,once,TRBV6-5,14,TRBD1,CASRDRATNYGYTF,TGTGCCAGCAGAGACAGGGCGACTAACTATGGCTACACCTTC
TRBJ2-3,NA,TRBV11-2,16,TRBD2,CASSLVAGGPTDTQYF,TGTGCCAGCAGCTTAGTAGCGGGAGGACCCACAGATACGCAGTATTTT
TRBJ2-3,NA,TRBV7-9,15,NA,CASSLNTQSTDTQYF,TGTGCCAGCAGCTTAAACACCCAGAGCACAGATACGCAGTATTTT
TRBJ1-1,NA,TRBV5-1,16,TRBD1,CASSPQTGASNTEAFF,TGCGCCAGCAGCCCCCAGACAGGGGCCTCGAACACTGAAGCTTTCTTT
TRBJ2-7,NA,TRBV19,15,NA,CASSLGGGVPLEQYF,TGTGCCAGTAGCCTGGGAGGGGGAGTGCCCCTCGAGCAGTACTTC
TRBJ2-1,NA,TRBV6-4,15,TRBD1,CASSDGDRGGNEQFF,TGTGCCAGCAGTGACGGGGACAGGGGTGGGAATGAGCAGTTCTTC